This T cell receptor beta chain was profiled in a study of T cells in Graves' hyperthyroidism and ophthalmopathy. Study-level findings and limits: Peripheral blood also featured most of the thyroid clonotypes expanded above 0.001. The model's output predicted ophthalmopathy at a median of 6.5 months prior to onset.

Worth noting for this clonotype: Its antigen remains unidentified.

Amplification of TCR beta CDR3 regions used RNA as the template. With the HTBI primer set, the TCR CDR3 went through a first round of RT-PCR. From the multiplex PCR reads, TCRdb called clonotypes with MiXCR, one entry per CDR3 protein. The repertoire has 270,000 or so distinct CDR3 sequences, 25% to 30% of them found once; the top ten carry around 30%. CDR1 SGHTA and CDR2 FQGNSA come from the germline V gene. V gave up 0 bases and J gave up 4 bases, with 9 bases separating them. This CDR3 has 14 residues. These patients, aged 18 to 65, had recently diagnosed hyperthyroidism lasting under 2 months. Uncontrolled infection, other autoimmune disease, pregnancy or lactation excluded patients.

The sample consisted of blood. The receptor was isolated from a man aged 35 to 55 with Graves' hyperthyroidism that later progressed to Graves' ophthalmopathy. The V and J genes are TRBV7-2 and TRBJ1-1; D gene ambiguous. CDR3 sequence: CASSLARSLTEAFF. The CDR3 region has the DNA TGTGCCAGCAGCTTAGCGAGGTCCCTCACTGAAGCTTTCTTT.